Presented here are 19 T cell receptor beta chains from one specimen sequenced in a study of blood T cell repertoires in COVID-19. Profiled with immunoSEQ multiplex PCR; TCRdb holds only in-frame clones, not every one. The sample contains 200,000 to 250,000 clones, more than 75% of which appear only once. The sequencing sample was made of peripheral blood. The source of these receptors is a man aged 80 or over with acute or convalescent COVID-19.

This clone was observed once. CDR3 DNA: TGCGCCAGCAGCGTACAGGGAGTTGGTGAAAAACTGTTTTTT. This codes for CASSVQGVGEKLFF. This chain uses TRBV5-1 with TRBJ1-4, with D tentatively TRBD1 (6 bases). CDR3 length equals 14 residues. Germline CDR1 and CDR2: SGHRS and YFSETQ. With 4 bases removed from V and 7 bases from J, the gap between germline ends came to 14 bases.

The chain combines TRBV19 with TRBJ1-6; the D is unclear. V was pared by 4 bases and J by 9 bases, with 7 bases between. CDR1 is LNHDA and CDR2 is SQIVND in the germline V gene (reference sequence). The CDR3 is 12 amino acids. The CDR3 loop reads CASSTGSSPLHF. For the CDR3, the DNA is TGTGCCAGTAGTACGGGTTCTTCACCCCTCCACTTT.

The chain is built from TRBV2 and TRBJ2-1; 8 bases map to TRBD2. The CDR3 totals 13 residues. With V trimmed by 4 bases and J by 9 bases, 5 bases remained unmatched. Germline CDR1 reads SNHLY; CDR2 reads FYNNEI. CDR3 sequence reads: CASSGGLAGEQFF. In DNA, the CDR3 is TGTGCCAGCAGTGGCGGACTAGCCGGTGAGCAGTTCTTC.

V gene TRBV5-5 combines with J gene TRBJ1-5; 11 bases are shared with TRBD1. The CDR3 sequence is 15 residues long. Losses at the gene ends were 3 bases for V and 3 bases for J; bases not matched to a gene: 2. Germline V gene sequence: CDR1 SGHKS, CDR2 YYEKEE (reference sequence). CDR3 sequence (DNA): TGTGCCAGCAGCTGGGGACAGGGGGACAATCAGCCCCAGCATTTT. As protein: CASSWGQGDNQPQHF.

This chain uses TRBV19 with TRBJ2-5; tentative D call: TRBD2 (5 bases). This CDR3 has 14 amino acids. V gave up 3 bases and J gave up 3 bases, with 11 bases separating them. CDR1 is LNHDA and CDR2 is SQIVND in the germline V gene (reference sequence). CDR3 amino acids: CASSITGIKETQYF. CDR3 nucleotides: TGTGCCAGTAGTATTACGGGGATTAAAGAGACCCAGTACTTC.

The chain is built from TRBV3-1 (or the pseudogene TRBV3-2) and TRBJ1-2; D is unresolved. This CDR3 region has 11 residues. The germline V gene has CDR1 LGHDT and CDR2 YNNKEL (reference sequence). V shed 8 bases and J shed 1 base, with 5 bases lying between them. CDR3 nucleotides: TGTGCCAGCGCAGATAACTATGGCTACACCTTC. This translates into CASADNYGYTF.

Comments on this clone: Other DNA sequences of this sample code for an identical CDR3. J is TRBJ2-3 and V is TRBV3-1 (or the pseudogene TRBV3-2), with TRBD2 matching 7 bases. The CDR3 is 12 residues long. The V segment lost 4 bases and the J segment 5 bases; nucleotides outside the gene matches: 0. CDR1 LGHDT and CDR2 YNNKEL come from the germline V gene (reference sequence). This chain's CDR3 is CASSPGGDTQYF. The CDR3 DNA reads as TGTGCCAGCAGCCCGGGGGGAGATACGCAGTATTTT.

This clone was detected once. V is TRBV19 and J is TRBJ2-1; D call uncertain. V was cut by 5 bases and J by 0 bases, with 17 bases left in between. CDR1 is LNHDA and CDR2 is SQIVND in the germline V gene (reference sequence). CDR3 length: 17 residues. The DNA for the CDR3 is TGTGCCAGTAGTTCCCGCCATGTGATGAGCTCCTACAATGAGCAGTTCTTC. This codes for CASSSRHVMSSYNEQFF.

J is TRBJ1-1 and V is TRBV5-1; D not resolved. Germline V lookup: CDR1 SGHRS, CDR2 YFSETQ. The CDR3 consists of 13 residues. V was trimmed by 0 bases and J by 7 bases, leaving 10 bases between them. CDR3 sequence (DNA): TGCGCCAGCAGCTTGGACCACACCCTTGAAGCTTTCTTT. The encoded protein is CASSLDHTLEAFF.

This chain connects TRBV10-3 to TRBJ2-3, with D maybe TRBD2 (5 bases). Germline V gene sequence: CDR1 ENHRY, CDR2 SYGVKD. The CDR3 totals 15 residues. V was pared by 4 bases and J by 0 bases, with 11 bases between. CDR3: CAISGVGSSTDTQYF. The CDR3 bases are TGTGCCATCAGTGGTGTGGGGAGTAGCACAGATACGCAGTATTTT.

V usage is TRBV5-6 and J usage is TRBJ2-5; 8 bases align to TRBD2. Germline CDR1 SGHDT, CDR2 YYEEEE. J gave up 3 bases and V 5 bases, and 3 bases lay outside the gene matches. This CDR3 is 13 amino acids long. The CDR3 reads CASRILAEETQYF. In nucleotides, the CDR3 is TGTGCCAGCAGAATACTAGCGGAAGAGACCCAGTACTTC.

This chain uses TRBV19 with TRBJ1-3; 7 nucleotides match TRBD1. V dropped 5 bases and J dropped 2; count of bases not matched to a gene: 9. The CDR3 consists of 16 residues. Germline CDR1 and CDR2: LNHDA and SQIVND (reference sequence). Written as DNA, the CDR3 is TGTGCCAGTAGTCTCCTGATTGGGACAGCTGGAAACACCATATATTTT. Encoded protein: CASSLLIGTAGNTIYF.

The chain couples TRBV3-1 (or the pseudogene TRBV3-2) to TRBJ1-1, with a tentative D call TRBD1 (5 bases). Germline lookup yields CDR1 LGHDT and CDR2 YNNKEL (reference sequence). Trimming removed 1 base from V and 1 base from J, with 10 bases in between. CDR3 length: 15 residues. The CDR3 coding sequence is TGTGCCAGCAGCCAAGGGGGCAGTCAGAACACTGAAGCTTTCTTT. It translates to CASSQGGSQNTEAFF.

This chain links TRBV18 with TRBJ2-3; D remains ambiguous. Germline V gene sequence: CDR1 KGHSH, CDR2 LQKENI. Trimming cost V 5 bases and J 0 bases, with 15 bases left between them. This CDR3 region has 16 residues. The DNA for the CDR3 is TGTGCCAGCTCAGACCCGGAGATAATTAGCACAGATACGCAGTATTTT. Translating it yields CASSDPEIISTDTQYF.

V gene TRBV12-3 or TRBV12-4 combines with J gene TRBJ1-5; 8 bases are shared with TRBD1. CDR3 size: 13 residues. Unmatched junction bases numbered 4, after V lost 8 bases and J lost 4 bases. The CDR3 here is CASSDRENQPQHF. CDR3 sequence (DNA): TGTGCCAGCTCGGACAGGGAGAATCAGCCCCAGCATTTT.

The chain uses TRBV7-2 and TRBJ1-2; 8 nucleotides agree with TRBD1. The CDR3 has 15 residues. Looked up from germline, CDR1 is SGHTA and CDR2 is FQGNSA. J lost 3 bases, V lost 5 bases, and 8 bases had no gene match. The chain's CDR3 is CASSPRTGKDYGYTF. CDR3 in DNA: TGTGCCAGCAGCCCGAGGACAGGGAAGGACTATGGCTACACCTTC.

V gene TRBV24-1 combines with J gene TRBJ1-6; D not certain. Germline CDR1 is KGHDR and CDR2 is SFDVKD. V lost 4 bases and J 4 bases, leaving 4 bases between the germline ends. The CDR3 runs 13 residues. This CDR3 reads CATSEQYNSPLHF. CDR3 bases: TGTGCCACCAGTGAACAGTATAATTCACCCCTCCACTTT.

This chain connects TRBV5-1 to TRBJ2-5; 8 positions match TRBD1. CDR1 is SGHRS, CDR2 YFSETQ, per germline. The V and J ends lost 3 bases and 0 bases, in that order; junction bases with no gene match: 4. The CDR3 contains 15 residues. This CDR3 is CASSSGQGYQETQYF. Here the CDR3 DNA reads TGCGCCAGCAGCTCTGGACAGGGCTACCAAGAGACCCAGTACTTC.

The chain carries TRBV4-3 and TRBJ2-7; tentatively, D is TRBD1 (5 bases). The CDR3 has 13 amino acids. Trimming left V 3 bases short and J 2 bases short, with 8 bases between. Germline V CDR1 and CDR2: LGHNA, YSLEER. Here the CDR3 reads CASSQGQTYEQYF. The CDR3 region has the DNA TGCGCCAGCAGCCAGGGGCAGACCTACGAGCAGTACTTC.